These 10 T cell receptor beta chains originate from one sample sequenced in a study of cytomegalovirus exposure and HLA in healthy donors. PCR amplification relied on 60 Vbeta primers (plus 13 Jbeta primers). Only in-frame clones appear in the TCRdb table, and some are missing; sequencing was by immunoSEQ multiplex PCR. The sample lists 100,000 to 140,000 clones, over 75% occurring once. Sequencing was performed on PBMCs. Source of these receptors: a male donor in good health and CMV-seronegative.

This clone was detected only once. J is TRBJ1-2 and V is TRBV14; D gene unclear. CDR1 is SGHDN, CDR2 FVKESK, per germline. Trimming stripped 1 base from V and 5 bases from J, with 8 bases between. The CDR3 sequence is 13 residues long. CDR3 sequence: CASSQGQIYGYTF. CDR3 coding DNA: TGTGCCAGCAGCCAAGGGCAGATTTATGGCTACACCTTC.

This chain links TRBV19 with TRBJ1-2; a weak D match, TRBD1 (6 bases). Germline CDR1 reads LNHDA; CDR2 reads SQIVND (reference sequence). V was pared by 0 bases and J by 7 bases, with 18 bases between. The CDR3 is 16 amino acids. The CDR3 here is CASSIDLGQWNGGYTF. In DNA, the CDR3 is TGTGCCAGTAGTATAGATCTCGGACAGTGGAACGGTGGCTACACCTTC.

DNA for the CDR3: TGTGCCAGCAGCTACAGGGACACCGGGGAGCTGTTTTTT. Translating gives CASSYRDTGELFF. The rearrangement joins TRBV7-9 to TRBJ2-2, with D possibly matching TRBD1 (6 bases). The germline CDR1 and CDR2 sequences are SEHNR and FQNEAQ (reference sequence). The germline V and J ends were trimmed by 4 bases and 3 bases, with 6 bases remaining between them. This CDR3 spans 13 amino acids.

The V gene is TRBV5-4, the J gene TRBJ2-7, with no clear D. The V end was cut by 4 bases, the J end by 3 bases, with 8 bases between. The CDR3 covers 12 residues. Germline V gene data show CDR1 as SGHNT and CDR2 as YYREEE (reference sequence). The CDR3 DNA reads as TGTGCCAGCAGCGTAGACAACTACGAGCAGTACTTC. As protein: CASSVDNYEQYF. Full variable domain (remainder filled in from reference TRBV5-4 and TRBJ2-7): ETGVTQSPTHLIKTRGQQVTLRCSSQSGHNTVSWYQQALGQGPQFIFQYYREEENGRGNFPPRFSGLQFPNYSSELNVNALELDDSALYLCASSVDNYEQYFGPGTRLTVT.

The rearrangement uses TRBV28 and TRBJ2-7; TRBD1 matches at 7 bases. This CDR3 is built from 16 residues. Germline V lookup: CDR1 MDHEN, CDR2 SYDVKM. The V gene end was trimmed by 6 bases and the J gene end by 2 bases; junction bases not matched to a gene: 13. CDR3 loop: CASSSISGTVPYEQYF. DNA for the CDR3: TGTGCCAGCAGCTCCATCTCCGGGACAGTTCCCTACGAGCAGTACTTC.

The chain joins TRBV19 to TRBJ2-1, with 8 bases identical to TRBD2. The V and J ends lost 7 bases and 2 bases, in that order; junction bases with no gene match: 13. The CDR3 contains 17 residues. The V gene's germline CDR1 is LNHDA and CDR2 SQIVND (reference sequence). CDR3 amino acids: CASTPRLLAGPYNEQFF. CDR3 DNA: TGTGCCAGTACCCCCAGACTCTTAGCGGGACCCTACAATGAGCAGTTCTTC.

This clone was picked up a small number of times. The chain links TRBV5-1 to TRBJ2-2; the match to TRBD2 covers 9 bases. V was clipped by 2 bases and J by 2 bases; unmatched bases: 1. The germline gives CDR1 SGHRS, CDR2 YFSETQ. This CDR3 comprises 15 residues. CDR3 in amino acids: CASSLLAGNTGELFF. The CDR3 region has the DNA TGCGCCAGCAGCTTACTAGCGGGCAACACCGGGGAGCTGTTTTTT. The variable domain in full, completed from reference TRBV5-1 and TRBJ2-2, reads KAGVTQTPRYLIKTRGQQVTLSCSPISGHRSVSWYQQTPGQGLQFLFEYFSETQRNKGNFPGRFSGRQFSNSRSEMNVSTLELGDSALYLCASSLLAGNTGELFFGEGSRLTVL.

The rearrangement links TRBV6-5 to TRBJ2-1, with 12 bases aligning to TRBD2. The CDR3 has 15 amino acids. CDR1 and CDR2 from the germline V gene are MNHEY and SVGAGI. The trim removed 4 bases at V and 7 bases at J, leaving 5 bases unmatched. CDR3 in amino acids: CASSSTSGRINEQFF. The CDR3 bases are TGTGCCAGCAGTTCGACTAGCGGGAGAATTAATGAGCAGTTCTTC.

This clone showed up just a few times. The sample carries other DNA sequences with the same CDR3. The V and J genes are TRBV18 and TRBJ1-1, with 7 bases matching TRBD1. There are 14 residues in the CDR3. Germline V lookup: CDR1 KGHSH, CDR2 LQKENI. J gave up 2 bases and V 5 bases, and 5 bases lay outside the gene matches. Written as DNA, the CDR3 is TGTGCCAGCTCAGACGGACAGGTCAACACTGAAGCTTTCTTT. Translation gives CASSDGQVNTEAFF.

This clone was seen once. J is TRBJ2-1 and V is TRBV28; D is possibly TRBD2 (6 bases). CDR1 MDHEN and CDR2 SYDVKM come from the germline V gene. V was cut by 3 bases and J by 5 bases, with 20 bases left in between. The CDR3 loop spans 17 amino acids. The CDR3 DNA is TGTGCCAGCAGTTTGGCCTATCGGCTAGCGCTCGACAATGAGCAGTTCTTC. Translation gives CASSLAYRLALDNEQFF.